This T cell receptor beta chain was identified during a study of blood T cell repertoires in COVID-19. CDR3 length: 16 amino acids. V lost 5 bases to trimming and J lost 5 bases, with 18 bases between them. Germline V gene data show CDR1 as MDHEN and CDR2 as SYDVKM. TCRdb's table, derived via immunoSEQ multiplex PCR, lists solely in-frame clones and lacks some. This table holds more than 200,000 clones, about nine tenths found once. The sample was PBMCs or T cells enriched from blood (not recorded which). The V call is TRBV28, the J call TRBJ1-4, with D possibly matching TRBD1 (5 bases). The receptor's source is a woman between 25 and 40 years old with acute COVID-19. CDR3 coding DNA: TGTGCCAGCAGTCGCCCAGGGCCGCACTACAATGAAAAACTGTTTTTT. It is translated as CASSRPGPHYNEKLFF.